Sequencing of this T cell receptor (beta chain) was carried out in a study of T cells after yellow fever vaccination. For TCR, cDNA came from 5'RACE template switching, which added a universal primer site and UMIs. TCRdb redid the calling of the 5' RACE reads with MiXCR, one entry per CDR3 protein. The profile covers roughly 260,000 distinct CDR3 sequences, with 10% to 15% appearing a single time and roughly 0.5% taken by the ten largest. This clonotype has a handful of counts. In germline, CDR1 is SGHVS, CDR2 FNYEAQ. J gave up 7 bases and V 1 base, and 12 bases lay outside the gene matches. The CDR3 totals 17 residues.

This TCR was sampled from a man aged 30-40 years who received the YFV17D yellow fever vaccine. This sample comprised CD4+ T cells sorted from PBMCs, obtained 45 days after the yellow fever booster vaccination. The V gene is TRBV7-6, the J gene TRBJ1-5, with 8 bases that match TRBD1. The CDR3: CASSLVTRGRLLQPQHF. CDR3 sequence (DNA): TGTGCCAGCAGCTTAGTAACCAGGGGGCGCTTGCTGCAGCCCCAGCATTTT.